A selection of T cell receptor beta chains follows, all from one sample in a study of CD8 T cells in ankylosing spondylitis. TCRdb reanalysed the 5' RACE reads using MiXCR and keeps one entry per CDR3 protein. The repertoire has fewer than 350,000 distinct CDR3 sequences, roughly 10% of them found once; the top ten carry 9.1%. Input material: blood, either unsorted or a sorted T cell fraction (not recorded which). The receptors shown here come from a female donor with ankylosing spondylitis or in good health (not recorded which). CDR3s include the opening cysteine and the closing phenylalanine or tryptophan. The order of the fields is D gene, J gene, V gene, clone size, CDR3 protein, CDR3 DNA. The D gene is left open where the match is weak. The size entry is marked missing in some rows and otherwise reads once, few, many or a size class.

d_call: TRBD1
j_call: TRBJ1-2
v_call: TRBV7-9
clone_size: many
cdr3_aa: CASSAAWGGGLNGYTF
cdr3_nt: TGTGCCAGCAGCGCTGCCTGGGGAGGGGGCTTGAATGGCTACACCTTC

d_call: -
j_call: TRBJ2-2
v_call: TRBV4-3
clone_size: many
cdr3_aa: CASSQDLVTGELFF
cdr3_nt: TGCGCCAGCAGCCAAGATTTGGTAACCGGGGAGCTGTTTTTT

d_call: TRBD1
j_call: TRBJ2-1
v_call: TRBV11-2
clone_size: -
cdr3_aa: CASSLIPGQGNNEQFF
cdr3_nt: TGTGCCAGCAGCTTGATTCCGGGACAGGGGAATAATGAGCAGTTCTTC

d_call: TRBD1
j_call: TRBJ2-5
v_call: TRBV20-1
clone_size: many
cdr3_aa: CSAPGESRGHLETQYF
cdr3_nt: TGCAGTGCCCCGGGGGAAAGCAGGGGGCATTTGGAGACCCAGTACTTC

d_call: TRBD1
j_call: TRBJ2-2
v_call: TRBV24-1
clone_size: -
cdr3_aa: CATSGTGLNTGELFF
cdr3_nt: TGTGCCACATCCGGGACAGGCCTGAACACCGGGGAGCTGTTTTTT

d_call: TRBD2
j_call: TRBJ2-1
v_call: TRBV20-1
clone_size: many
cdr3_aa: CSADLLAGSHNEQFF
cdr3_nt: TGCAGTGCTGACCTACTAGCGGGGTCCCACAATGAGCAGTTCTTC

d_call: -
j_call: TRBJ2-3
v_call: TRBV10-3
clone_size: many
cdr3_aa: CAICDSPGYTDTQYF
cdr3_nt: TGTGCCATCTGCGACAGTCCCGGGTACACAGATACGCAGTATTTT

d_call: -
j_call: TRBJ2-7
v_call: TRBV3-1
clone_size: -
cdr3_aa: CASSSFAASSYEQYF
cdr3_nt: TGTGCCAGCAGCTCCTTTGCGGCAAGCTCCTACGAGCAGTACTTC

d_call: -
j_call: TRBJ2-1
v_call: TRBV7-6
clone_size: few
cdr3_aa: CASSLAGLSSYNEQFF
cdr3_nt: TGTGCCAGCAGCCTCGCGGGCTTGAGCTCCTACAATGAGCAGTTCTTC

d_call: -
j_call: TRBJ2-2
v_call: TRBV3-1
clone_size: -
cdr3_aa: CASSRTLGNTGELFF
cdr3_nt: TGTGCCAGCAGCCGGACCTTAGGGAACACCGGGGAGCTGTTTTTT

d_call: -
j_call: TRBJ1-2
v_call: TRBV20-1
clone_size: many
cdr3_aa: CSARNYLEGYTF
cdr3_nt: TGCAGTGCTAGAAACTATCTCGAGGGCTACACCTTC

d_call: -
j_call: TRBJ2-5
v_call: TRBV27
clone_size: -
cdr3_aa: CASSLGGAVLETQYF
cdr3_nt: TGTGCCAGCAGTTTGGGGGGCGCGGTTTTAGAGACCCAGTACTTC

d_call: -
j_call: TRBJ2-1
v_call: TRBV10-3
clone_size: many
cdr3_aa: CAISEGLNVDEQFF
cdr3_nt: TGTGCCATCAGTGAAGGGCTTAATGTGGATGAGCAGTTCTTC

d_call: TRBD2
j_call: TRBJ2-1
v_call: TRBV4-3
clone_size: many
cdr3_aa: CASSQFTGSGLADNNEQFF
cdr3_nt: TGCGCCAGCAGCCAATTCACAGGATCCGGACTAGCGGACAACAATGAGCAGTTCTTC

d_call: TRBD2
j_call: TRBJ2-1
v_call: TRBV20-1
clone_size: -
cdr3_aa: CSAPRGAGGYNEQFF
cdr3_nt: TGCAGTGCTCCAAGGGGGGCGGGAGGCTACAATGAGCAGTTCTTC

d_call: -
j_call: TRBJ2-1
v_call: TRBV20-1
clone_size: many
cdr3_aa: CSAGTLRTSYNEQFF
cdr3_nt: TGCAGTGCTGGGACCCTTCGAACCTCCTACAATGAGCAGTTCTTC

d_call: -
j_call: TRBJ2-3
v_call: TRBV12-3/TRBV12-4
clone_size: many
cdr3_aa: CASTLQIGDTQYF
cdr3_nt: TGTGCCAGCACCCTCCAGATCGGGGATACGCAGTATTTT

d_call: TRBD1
j_call: TRBJ1-5
v_call: TRBV6-1
clone_size: -
cdr3_aa: CASSGQGVWSNQPQHF
cdr3_nt: TGTGCCAGCAGCGGACAGGGGGTCTGGAGCAATCAGCCCCAGCATTTT

d_call: TRBD2
j_call: TRBJ2-1
v_call: TRBV7-2
clone_size: -
cdr3_aa: CASSSKGLYNEQFF
cdr3_nt: TGTGCCAGCAGCTCCAAGGGACTATACAATGAGCAGTTCTTC

d_call: TRBD2
j_call: TRBJ2-2
v_call: TRBV4-3
clone_size: few
cdr3_aa: CASSQGLAGVHGELFF
cdr3_nt: TGCGCCAGCAGCCAAGGACTAGCGGGAGTTCACGGGGAGCTGTTTTTT

d_call: -
j_call: TRBJ2-5
v_call: TRBV10-3
clone_size: many
cdr3_aa: CAISDPNRDRQETQYF
cdr3_nt: TGTGCCATCAGTGATCCGAACAGGGACCGCCAAGAGACCCAGTACTTC

d_call: TRBD1
j_call: TRBJ2-7
v_call: TRBV29-1
clone_size: many
cdr3_aa: CSPEQTGFHEQYF
cdr3_nt: TGCAGCCCGGAGCAGACAGGGTTCCACGAGCAGTACTTC

d_call: TRBD2
j_call: TRBJ2-7
v_call: TRBV11-2
clone_size: -
cdr3_aa: CASSDGTSGIYEQHF
cdr3_nt: TGTGCCAGCAGCGACGGGACTAGCGGGATTTACGAGCAGCACTTC

d_call: -
j_call: TRBJ2-7
v_call: TRBV7-9
clone_size: -
cdr3_aa: CASSLGANYDQYF
cdr3_nt: TGTGCCAGCAGCTTAGGGGCTAACTACGATCAGTACTTC

d_call: TRBD1
j_call: TRBJ2-2
v_call: TRBV3-1
clone_size: -
cdr3_aa: CASSPRDRGTGELFF
cdr3_nt: TGTGCCAGCAGCCCCCGGGACAGGGGAACCGGGGAGCTGTTTTTT

d_call: TRBD1
j_call: TRBJ2-3
v_call: TRBV9
clone_size: many
cdr3_aa: CASSVGRGTTDTQYF
cdr3_nt: TGTGCCAGCAGCGTAGGCAGGGGGACCACAGATACGCAGTATTTT

d_call: -
j_call: TRBJ2-5
v_call: TRBV7-2
clone_size: few
cdr3_aa: CASSLGTGSRETQYF
cdr3_nt: TGTGCCAGCAGCTTAGGGACCGGGAGTAGGGAGACCCAGTACTTC

d_call: -
j_call: TRBJ2-2
v_call: TRBV12-3/TRBV12-4
clone_size: few
cdr3_aa: CASSPTGRASGELFF
cdr3_nt: TGTGCCAGCAGTCCAACAGGGAGGGCGAGCGGGGAGCTGTTTTTT

d_call: TRBD1
j_call: TRBJ1-2
v_call: TRBV7-9
clone_size: -
cdr3_aa: CASSARTGDGYTF
cdr3_nt: TGTGCCAGCAGCGCCCGGACAGGGGATGGCTACACCTTC

d_call: -
j_call: TRBJ2-7
v_call: TRBV27
clone_size: -
cdr3_aa: CASSFGVSSYEQYF
cdr3_nt: TGTGCCAGCAGTTTTGGTGTGTCCTCCTACGAGCAGTACTTC

d_call: TRBD2
j_call: TRBJ2-1
v_call: TRBV5-1
clone_size: few
cdr3_aa: CASSLEPGGGNEQFF
cdr3_nt: TGCGCCAGCAGCTTGGAACCGGGGGGGGGTAATGAGCAGTTCTTC

d_call: -
j_call: TRBJ2-7
v_call: TRBV20-1
clone_size: -
cdr3_aa: CSAKPWGAAYEQYF
cdr3_nt: TGCAGTGCTAAACCCTGGGGGGCGGCCTACGAGCAGTACTTC

d_call: TRBD2
j_call: TRBJ2-1
v_call: TRBV28
clone_size: many
cdr3_aa: CASSAQSGGINEQFF
cdr3_nt: TGTGCCAGCAGCGCCCAGAGCGGGGGTATCAATGAGCAGTTCTTC

d_call: -
j_call: TRBJ2-7
v_call: TRBV20-1
clone_size: many
cdr3_aa: CSARDGSGLSYEQYF
cdr3_nt: TGCAGTGCTAGAGATGGGAGTGGCCTTTCCTACGAGCAGTACTTC

d_call: TRBD2
j_call: TRBJ2-1
v_call: TRBV28
clone_size: few
cdr3_aa: CASKMGRTRVDEQFF
cdr3_nt: TGTGCCAGCAAAATGGGTCGGACTAGGGTCGATGAGCAGTTCTTC

d_call: -
j_call: TRBJ1-4
v_call: TRBV27
clone_size: many
cdr3_aa: CASSTLAVAKQGTNEKLFF
cdr3_nt: TGTGCCAGCAGTACCTTAGCGGTTGCTAAACAGGGAACTAATGAAAAACTGTTTTTT

d_call: TRBD2
j_call: TRBJ2-1
v_call: TRBV9
clone_size: many
cdr3_aa: CASSVGLAQVGNEQFF
cdr3_nt: TGTGCCAGCAGCGTCGGACTAGCCCAGGTCGGGAATGAGCAGTTCTTC

d_call: TRBD1
j_call: TRBJ2-7
v_call: TRBV5-1
clone_size: many
cdr3_aa: CASSYDRASYEQYF
cdr3_nt: TGCGCCAGCAGCTATGACAGGGCCTCCTACGAGCAGTACTTC

d_call: -
j_call: TRBJ2-2
v_call: TRBV6-4
clone_size: many
cdr3_aa: CASSDLGAAPGELFF
cdr3_nt: TGTGCCAGCAGTGATTTGGGGGCCGCCCCCGGGGAGCTGTTTTTT

d_call: -
j_call: TRBJ2-6
v_call: TRBV19
clone_size: -
cdr3_aa: CASSMEQAHSGANVLTF
cdr3_nt: TGTGCCAGTAGTATGGAGCAGGCCCATTCTGGGGCCAACGTCCTGACTTTC

d_call: TRBD2
j_call: TRBJ2-1
v_call: TRBV20-1
clone_size: many
cdr3_aa: CSASGGGDKFF
cdr3_nt: TGCAGTGCTAGTGGTGGGGGGGATAAGTTCTTC

d_call: TRBD1
j_call: TRBJ2-7
v_call: TRBV6-1
clone_size: -
cdr3_aa: CASSVISTGPYEQYF
cdr3_nt: TGTGCCAGCAGTGTTATCTCGACAGGGCCCTACGAGCAGTACTTC

d_call: -
j_call: TRBJ2-3
v_call: TRBV28
clone_size: few
cdr3_aa: CASAGTYLTDTQYF
cdr3_nt: TGTGCCAGCGCCGGGACTTACCTCACAGATACGCAGTATTTT

d_call: TRBD1
j_call: TRBJ2-3
v_call: TRBV5-1
clone_size: many
cdr3_aa: CASSRTGGDTQYF
cdr3_nt: TGCGCCAGCAGCCGGACAGGGGGAGATACGCAGTATTTT

d_call: -
j_call: TRBJ1-2
v_call: TRBV20-1
clone_size: many
cdr3_aa: CSAMGTVGYTF
cdr3_nt: TGCAGTGCTATGGGGACGGTCGGCTACACCTTC

d_call: -
j_call: TRBJ2-7
v_call: TRBV20-1
clone_size: few
cdr3_aa: CSAGGGRANSYEQYF
cdr3_nt: TGCAGTGCTGGAGGGGGCAGGGCTAACTCCTACGAGCAGTACTTC

d_call: TRBD2
j_call: TRBJ2-1
v_call: TRBV20-1
clone_size: many
cdr3_aa: CSARVAGAAYNEQFF
cdr3_nt: TGCAGTGCTAGGGTAGCGGGAGCCGCCTACAATGAGCAGTTCTTC

d_call: TRBD2
j_call: TRBJ2-1
v_call: TRBV20-1
clone_size: many
cdr3_aa: CSARDGTGGEQFF
cdr3_nt: TGCAGTGCTAGAGATGGGACGGGAGGAGAGCAGTTCTTC